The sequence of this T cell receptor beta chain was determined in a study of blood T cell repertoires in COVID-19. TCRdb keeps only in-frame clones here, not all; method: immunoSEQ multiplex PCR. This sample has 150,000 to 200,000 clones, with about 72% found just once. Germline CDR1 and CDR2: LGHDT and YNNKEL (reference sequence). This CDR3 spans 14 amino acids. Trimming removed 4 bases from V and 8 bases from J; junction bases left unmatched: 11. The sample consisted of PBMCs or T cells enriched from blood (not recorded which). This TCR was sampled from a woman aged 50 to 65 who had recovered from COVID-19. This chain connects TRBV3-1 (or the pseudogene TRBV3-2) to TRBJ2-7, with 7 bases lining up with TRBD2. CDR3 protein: CASSPGGGSPKQYF. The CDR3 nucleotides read TGTGCCAGCAGCCCAGGCGGCGGGAGTCCCAAGCAGTACTTC.